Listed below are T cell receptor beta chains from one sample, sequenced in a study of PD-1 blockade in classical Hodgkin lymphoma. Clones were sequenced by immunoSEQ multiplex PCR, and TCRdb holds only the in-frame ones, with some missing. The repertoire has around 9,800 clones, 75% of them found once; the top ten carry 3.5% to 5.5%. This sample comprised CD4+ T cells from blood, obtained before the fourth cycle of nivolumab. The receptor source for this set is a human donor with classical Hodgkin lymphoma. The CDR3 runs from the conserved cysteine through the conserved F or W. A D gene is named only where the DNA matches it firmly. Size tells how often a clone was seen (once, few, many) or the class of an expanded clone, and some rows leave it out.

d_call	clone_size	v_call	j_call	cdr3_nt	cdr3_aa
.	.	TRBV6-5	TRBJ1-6	TGTGCCAGCAGTTTCCGGGCTCCAGATAATTCACCCCTCCACTTT	CASSFRAPDNSPLHF
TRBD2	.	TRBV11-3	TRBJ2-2	TGTGCCAGCAGCTTAGGCGGGGGATTGTATACCGGGGAGCTGTTTTTT	CASSLGGGLYTGELFF
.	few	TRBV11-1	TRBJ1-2	TGTGCCAGCAGCTCGACTTCGGGACACCTTTATGGCTACACCTTC	CASSSTSGHLYGYTF
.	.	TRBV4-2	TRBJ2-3	TGTGCCAGCAGCCGAGGGGGGTTGCCGGATACGCAGTATTTT	CASSRGGLPDTQYF
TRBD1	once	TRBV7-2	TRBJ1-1	TGTGCCAGCAGCTTTTATCGGACAGGGGCTGAAGCTTTCTTT	CASSFYRTGAEAFF
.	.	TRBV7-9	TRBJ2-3	TGTGCCAGCCTTAGCGGAAGCACAGATACGCAGTATTTT	CASLSGSTDTQYF
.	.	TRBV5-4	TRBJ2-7	TGTGCCAGCAGCTTACGGCTACAAACAGGGTCCGTGCAGTACTTC	CASSLRLQTGSVQYF
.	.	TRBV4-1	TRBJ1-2	TGCGCCAGCAGCCAAGAAATAACTGGGACCCACTATGGCTACACCTTC	CASSQEITGTHYGYTF
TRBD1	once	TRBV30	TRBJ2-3	TGTGCCTGGAGCCCGACAGGGGCGGTTACAGATACGCAGTATTTT	CAWSPTGAVTDTQYF
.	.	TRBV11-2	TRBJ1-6	TGTGCCAGCAGCTTACGAAGCAATTCACCCCTCCACTTT	CASSLRSNSPLHF
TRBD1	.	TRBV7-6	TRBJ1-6	TGTGCCAGCAGCCCAACCGGACAGGGACTAACTCCCCTCCACTTT	CASSPTGQGLTPLHF
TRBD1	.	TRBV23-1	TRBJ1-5	TGCGCCAGCAGTCAACTAAGTAGGGACAGCCGCAATCAGCCCCAGCATTTT	CASSQLSRDSRNQPQHF
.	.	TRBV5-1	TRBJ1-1	TGCGCCAGCAGCCCGGACATTAATTTGAACACTGAAGCTTTCTTT	CASSPDINLNTEAFF